The 11 T cell receptor beta chains reported below all come from one sample, sequenced in a study of blood T cell repertoires in COVID-19. The table came from immunoSEQ multiplex PCR; TCRdb's copy has only in-frame clones and leaves some out. The data show some 42,000 clones, with under 80% seen just once and roughly a quarter held by the top ten. Sequencing input: peripheral blood. Receptors were obtained from a man at least 80 years old with acute or convalescent COVID-19.

This chain uses TRBV19 with TRBJ2-2; the D is unclear. The CDR3 has 13 residues. Looked up from germline, CDR1 is LNHDA and CDR2 is SQIVND (reference sequence). Deletions cut 3 bases from V and 4 bases from J, with 6 bases between. CDR3 loop: CASSIASTGELFF. DNA for the CDR3: TGTGCCAGTAGTATCGCGTCCACCGGGGAGCTGTTTTTT.

This chain links TRBV20-1 with TRBJ1-2, with D maybe TRBD1 (6 bases). V dropped 5 bases and J dropped 6 bases, with 10 bases sitting between them. Germline CDR1 DFQATT, CDR2 SNEGSKA (reference sequence). This CDR3 has 11 residues. Here the CDR3 reads CSAQGLHGYTF. The CDR3 coding sequence is TGCAGTGCTCAGGGGTTGCATGGCTACACCTTC.

The gene calls are TRBV6-5 and TRBJ1-1; no definite D call. V was cut by 6 bases and J by 7 bases, with 12 bases left in between. CDR1 is MNHEY, CDR2 SVGAGI, per germline. The CDR3 runs to 12 residues. The CDR3: CASSHAGGEAFF. CDR3 nucleotide sequence: TGTGCCAGCAGCCATGCGGGCGGTGAAGCTTTCTTT.

The chain recombines TRBV5-1 with TRBJ1-4; 9 nucleotides agree with TRBD1. V was clipped by 4 bases and J by 8 bases; unmatched bases: 6. This CDR3 has 14 amino acids. The germline gives CDR1 SGHRS, CDR2 YFSETQ. The CDR3 coding sequence is TGCGCCAGCAGCCCCGGGACAGGGAAAGAAAAACTGTTTTTT. It yields the protein CASSPGTGKEKLFF.

The chain joins TRBV19 to TRBJ2-7; 12 nucleotides line up with TRBD1. CDR3 size: 17 residues. From germline, CDR1 is LNHDA and CDR2 SQIVND (reference sequence). Trimming removed 3 bases from V and 3 bases from J; junction bases left unmatched: 9. This CDR3 reads CASSMSHRDRGLYEQYF. In DNA form, the CDR3 reads TGTGCCAGTAGTATGTCTCATCGGGACAGGGGGCTCTACGAGCAGTACTTC.

The chain uses TRBV2 and TRBJ2-1, with D possibly being TRBD2 (5 bases). Germline V CDR1 and CDR2: SNHLY, FYNNEI. Between the trimmed V and J ends, which lost 6 bases and 1 base, there was a span of 10 bases. This CDR3 region has 14 residues. The CDR3 reads CASRPTSSYNEQFF. In DNA form, the CDR3 reads TGTGCCAGCAGACCCACTAGTTCCTACAATGAGCAGTTCTTC.

The chain uses TRBV28 and TRBJ1-5; 10 bases are a match to TRBD1. V gave up 6 bases and J gave up 0 bases; unmatched junction bases: 2. Germline CDR1 reads MDHEN; CDR2 reads SYDVKM. The CDR3 is made up of 15 amino acids. The chain's CDR3 is CASRRTGGSNQPQHF. CDR3 DNA sequence: TGTGCCAGCAGGAGGACAGGGGGTAGCAATCAGCCCCAGCATTTT. Full variable domain (remainder filled in from reference TRBV28 and TRBJ1-5): DVKVTQSSRYLVKRTGEKVFLECVQDMDHENMFWYRQDPGLGLRLIYFSYDVKMKEKGDIPEGYSVSREKKERFSLILESASTNQTSMYLCASRRTGGSNQPQHFGDGTRLSIL.

The chain links TRBV6-5 to TRBJ2-2; tentative D call: TRBD2 (5 bases). The V end was cut by 8 bases, the J end by 3 bases, with 7 bases between. Germline CDR1 MNHEY, CDR2 SVGAGI. The CDR3 runs to 12 residues. The CDR3 reads CASWTYTGELFF. CDR3 in DNA: TGTGCCAGCTGGACTTACACCGGGGAGCTGTTTTTT.

The chain has TRBV6-5 and TRBJ1-2; tentatively, D is TRBD1 (5 bases). Trimming shortened V by 6 bases and J by 4 bases, and 15 bases separated the two germline ends. The V gene's germline CDR1 is MNHEY and CDR2 SVGAGI. This CDR3 contains 14 residues. CDR3: CASRLDSHSYGYTF. CDR3 in DNA: TGTGCCAGCAGGCTAGACAGTCACAGCTATGGCTACACCTTC.

V and J are TRBV3-1 (or the pseudogene TRBV3-2) and TRBJ1-2; D is uncertain. Trimming stripped 1 base from V and 7 bases from J, with 13 bases between. CDR3 length: 14 amino acids. In germline, CDR1 is LGHDT, CDR2 YNNKEL (reference sequence). CDR3 bases: TGTGCCAGCAGCCAAGTAGAGGGCGCGTCTGGCTACACCTTC. Protein sequence: CASSQVEGASGYTF.

This clone was counted only a few times. The chain links TRBV5-6 to TRBJ2-7; D possibly corresponds to TRBD1 (5 bases). Germline CDR1 SGHDT, CDR2 YYEEEE. The V and J ends lost 0 bases and 4 bases respectively, with 8 bases between them. The CDR3 totals 13 residues. The CDR3 sequence is CASSLEGAYEQYF. CDR3 nucleotide sequence: TGTGCCAGCAGCTTGGAAGGGGCGTACGAGCAGTACTTC. The full variable domain, in which reference TRBV5-6 and TRBJ2-7 provide the parts outside the CDR3, is DAGVTQSPTHLIKTRGQQVTLRCSPKSGHDTVSWYQQALGQGPQFIFQYYEEEERQRGNFPDRFSGHQFPNYSSELNVNALLLGDSALYLCASSLEGAYEQYFGPGTRLTVT.